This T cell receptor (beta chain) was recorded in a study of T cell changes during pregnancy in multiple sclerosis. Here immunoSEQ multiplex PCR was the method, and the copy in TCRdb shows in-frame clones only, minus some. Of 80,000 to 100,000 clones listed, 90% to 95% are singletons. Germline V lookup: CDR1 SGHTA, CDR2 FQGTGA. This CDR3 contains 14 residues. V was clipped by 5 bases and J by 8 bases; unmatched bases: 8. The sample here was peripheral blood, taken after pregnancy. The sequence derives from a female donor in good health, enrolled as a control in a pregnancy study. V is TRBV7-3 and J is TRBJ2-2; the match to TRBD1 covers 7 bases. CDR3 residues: CASSPGTEFGELFF. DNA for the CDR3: TGTGCCAGCAGCCCCGGGACAGAGTTTGGGGAGCTGTTTTTT.